This T cell receptor beta chain was found in a study of T cells in Graves' hyperthyroidism and ophthalmopathy. Study results and limitations: Researchers report that a 13 V-J model separated ophthalmopathy from stable hyperthyroidism. Most thyroid clonotypes expanded above 0.001 were also detected in blood. Before onset, ophthalmopathy was predicted by the model a median around 6.2 months earlier.

The CDR3 is made up of 14 amino acids. V shed 1 base and J shed 4 bases, with 11 bases lying between them. The germline V gene has CDR1 SGHKS and CDR2 YYEKEE (reference sequence). Ten or more counts support this clonotype. Its matching antigen is unknown. RNA transcripts were the template for amplifying TCR beta CDR3 regions. Using the HTBI primer set, a first-round RT-PCR was run on the TCR CDR3. TCRdb itself ran the multiplex PCR reads through MiXCR, one entry per CDR3 protein. The sample records roughly 93,000 distinct CDR3 sequences, roughly 40% being singletons. Specimen: peripheral blood or thyroid tissue (not recorded which). The receptor was isolated from a woman in her twenties or thirties with Graves' hyperthyroidism. This chain uses TRBV5-5 with TRBJ1-2, with a weak D call TRBD1 (5 bases). CDR3 region: CASSLRDLRYGYTF. CDR3 nucleotides: TGTGCCAGCAGCTTGAGGGACCTACGCTATGGCTACACCTTC.